The T cell receptor beta chain described here comes from a study of T cell changes during pregnancy in multiple sclerosis. The length of the CDR3 is 15 residues. CDR1 and CDR2 (germline): MNHEY, SVGAGI. The junction had 3 bases not matched to a gene; V was cut back by 3 bases and J by 1 base. In its sample, this clone was seen once. The assay was immunoSEQ multiplex PCR, and TCRdb's table has in-frame clones only and misses some. The sample has roughly 72,000 clones, 80% to 90% seen once. The rearrangement uses TRBV6-5 and TRBJ1-5; 7 nucleotides agree with TRBD1. Source: peripheral blood, taken in the first trimester of pregnancy. The receptor was derived from a female donor in good health, enrolled as a control in a pregnancy study. The CDR3 nucleotides read TGTGCCAGCAGTTATTCGACAGGGAGCAATCAGCCCCAGCATTTT. This translates into CASSYSTGSNQPQHF.